This passage covers 20 T cell receptor beta chains from one sample sequenced in a study of T cell repertoires in cytomegalovirus infection. A single record per CDR3 protein comes from TCRdb applying MiXCR to the reads. The table has tens of thousands of distinct CDR3 sequences, more than 40% seen once; the top ten hold approximately 95%. Their recognized antigens are unknown. Material: CD8+ T cells from cultured PBMCs, obtained from culture after CMV antigen stimulation. These receptors were collected from a human donor in good health (CMV status not recorded). Some clones in this sample may be carry-over from other donors' samples.

The chain links TRBV27 to TRBJ2-1; 9 bases are shared with TRBD2. Germline V gene lookup returns CDR1 MNHEY and CDR2 SMNVEV (reference sequence). Losses at the gene ends were 3 bases for V and 3 bases for J; bases not matched to a gene: 6. The CDR3 runs to 16 residues. CDR3: CASSLESSGVYNEQFF. In DNA form, the CDR3 reads TGTGCCAGCAGTTTGGAATCTAGCGGGGTCTACAATGAGCAGTTCTTC.

This clonotype was counted only a few times. The chain couples TRBV11-2 to TRBJ1-2; tentative D call: TRBD1 (5 bases). CDR3 size: 13 residues. The V gene lost 3 bases and the J gene lost 8 bases, with 13 bases spanning the gap. Germline-derived CDR1 and CDR2 are SGHAT and FQNNGV. The CDR3, as DNA: TGTGCCAGCAGCTTCCCGACAGTCCCGGGCTACACCTTC. Its protein product is CASSFPTVPGYTF.

The V call is TRBV28, the J call TRBJ2-1; TRBD2 matches 9 bases. With 4 bases clipped from V and 4 bases from J, the junction kept 11 bases outside the gene matches. The germline gives CDR1 MDHEN, CDR2 SYDVKM. The CDR3 consists of 17 residues. The CDR3 reads CASSSLRASGNYNEQFF. CDR3 bases: TGTGCCAGCAGTTCCCTGAGGGCTAGCGGGAATTACAATGAGCAGTTCTTC.

V usage is TRBV6-5 and J usage is TRBJ1-1; D is possibly TRBD1 (5 bases). This CDR3 spans 17 amino acids. From germline, CDR1 is MNHEY and CDR2 SVGAGI. The V gene lost 4 bases and the J gene lost 2 bases, with 20 bases spanning the gap. The CDR3 sequence is CASSSSTEGSQNTEAFF. The CDR3 bases are TGTGCCAGCAGTTCCTCAACCGAGGGGAGCCAAAACACTGAAGCTTTCTTT.

The chain couples TRBV7-9 to TRBJ1-6, with D perhaps TRBD1 (6 bases). V was pared by 4 bases and J by 0 bases, with 19 bases between. The CDR3 has 19 residues. From germline, CDR1 is SEHNR and CDR2 FQNEAQ (reference sequence). The CDR3 loop is CASSSRGQERSSYNSPLHF. CDR3 coding DNA: TGTGCCAGCAGCTCTAGGGGACAAGAAAGGAGCTCCTATAATTCACCCCTCCACTTT.

The rearrangement uses TRBV12-3 or TRBV12-4 and TRBJ1-1; tentative D call: TRBD1 (5 bases). The CDR3 has 12 amino acids. V lost 11 bases and J 1 base, leaving 11 bases between the germline ends. The CDR3 region has the DNA TGTGCCTCGGGACTCTCGAACACTGAAGCTTTCTTT. The encoded protein is CASGLSNTEAFF.

The chain couples TRBV7-3 to TRBJ1-1; perhaps TRBD1 as D (5 bases). This CDR3 contains 13 residues. Per germline, CDR1 SGHTA and CDR2 FQGTGA. The germline V and J ends were trimmed by 2 bases and 8 bases, with 12 bases remaining between them. The CDR3 DNA reads TGTGCCAGCAGCTTACAGGGAGGGTCCGAAGCTTTCTTT. As protein: CASSLQGGSEAFF.

The genes are TRBV5-1 and TRBJ2-1; the match to TRBD2 covers 7 bases. The CDR3 extends over 14 amino acids. V shed 0 bases, J shed 7 bases, and the junction held 4 bases outside the gene matches. CDR1 and CDR2 from the germline V gene are SGHRS and YFSETQ. The CDR3 DNA reads as TGCGCCAGCAGCTTGGCTCTCGGGAGGAATGAGCAGTTCTTC. This gives the protein CASSLALGRNEQFF.

The rearrangement uses TRBV7-9 and TRBJ2-5; possibly TRBD1 for D (5 bases). Germline-derived CDR1 and CDR2 are SEHNR and FQNEAQ (reference sequence). The CDR3 is 15 amino acids. V lost 2 bases and J 0 bases, leaving 10 bases between the germline ends. The CDR3 nucleotides read TGTGCCAGCAGCTTAAAAGGGGCAGACCAAGAGACCCAGTACTTC. Its protein product is CASSLKGADQETQYF.

The V gene is TRBV7-8, the J gene TRBJ1-2, with D possibly matching TRBD1 (6 bases). V gave up 1 base and J gave up 0 bases, with 18 bases separating them. The CDR3 is 18 residues long. From germline, CDR1 is SGHVS and CDR2 FQNEAQ. The CDR3 is CASSLGMVGTGPNYGYTF. The CDR3 DNA reads TGTGCCAGCAGCTTAGGAATGGTAGGAACAGGGCCTAACTATGGCTACACCTTC. Full variable domain (outside the CDR3, taken from reference TRBV7-8 and TRBJ1-2): GAGVSQSPRYKVAKRGQDVALRCDPISGHVSLFWYQQALGQGPEFLTYFQNEAQLDKSGLPSDRFFAERPEGSVSTLKIQRTQQEDSAVYLCASSLGMVGTGPNYGYTFGSGTRLTVV.

This clonotype has a handful of counts. This chain uses TRBV6-9 with TRBJ2-2; D ambiguous. The ends were cut back, 4 bases at V and 5 bases at J, with 8 bases in the middle. This CDR3 has 13 residues. Germline-derived CDR1 and CDR2 are MNHGY and SVAAGI. The CDR3 DNA reads TGTGCCAGCAGTTCCCAGTGGACCGGGGAGCTGTTTTTT. This gives the protein CASSSQWTGELFF.

This clonotype was seen a few times. The chain has TRBV29-1 and TRBJ1-2, with unresolved D. CDR1 and CDR2 (germline): SQVTM, ANQGSEA. V lost 7 bases and J lost 4, with 7 bases in between. The CDR3 is 10 residues long. The CDR3, as DNA: TGCAGCGCGAAAAGCTATGGCTACACCTTC. This gives the protein CSAKSYGYTF. Complete variable domain (other parts from reference TRBV29-1 and TRBJ1-2): SAVISQKPSRDICQRGTSLTIQCQVDSQVTMMFWYRQQPGQSLTLIATANQGSEATYESGFVIDKFPISRPNLTFSTLTVSNMSPEDSSIYLCSAKSYGYTFGSGTRLTVV.

The V call is TRBV12-3 or TRBV12-4, the J call TRBJ2-1; D unresolved. The CDR3 runs to 13 residues. V was pared by 3 bases and J by 8 bases, with 11 bases between. CDR3 in DNA: TGTGCCAGCAGTTTCAACTCAGCTCATGAGCAGTTCTTC. Protein: CASSFNSAHEQFF.

In DNA, the CDR3 is TGTGCCAGCAGCTACGCAGGGGGCGCGGGCAATCAGCCCCAGCATTTT. Translated: CASSYAGGAGNQPQHF. This chain joins TRBV7-8 and TRBJ1-5; 8 nucleotides agree with TRBD1. In germline, CDR1 is SGHVS, CDR2 FQNEAQ. The junction had 7 bases not matched to a gene; V was cut back by 4 bases and J by 2 bases. CDR3 length: 16 residues.

The chain joins TRBV6-4 to TRBJ2-2, with D hard to call. Germline V gene data show CDR1 as MRHNA and CDR2 as SNTAGT. Trimming pared 8 bases from V and 5 bases from J, leaving 15 bases between. The CDR3 runs to 14 residues. This CDR3 is CASSASPGTGELFF. The CDR3 DNA reads TGTGCCAGCTCCGCGAGCCCCGGTACCGGGGAGCTGTTTTTT.

The chain recombines TRBV29-1 with TRBJ2-1; no clear D. There are 11 residues in the CDR3. CDR1 is SQVTM and CDR2 is ANQGSEA in the germline V gene. The germline V and J ends were trimmed by 3 bases and 4 bases, with 4 bases remaining between them. CDR3 protein: CSVDGYNEQFF. The CDR3 coding sequence is TGCAGCGTTGACGGGTACAATGAGCAGTTCTTC.

In the case of this clonotype: An end of the junction differs from the germline gene, which may be a read error. This chain links TRBV7-8 with TRBJ2-5; 8 positions match TRBD1. Germline lookup yields CDR1 SGHVS and CDR2 FQNEAQ. The CDR3 covers 17 residues. CDR3 DNA: TGTGCCAGCAGCCTCAGGCCCACGGACAGGGACCAAGAGACCCGGTACTTC. This codes for CASSLRPTDRDQETRYF.

This clonotype has a count of ten or more. This sequence joins TRBV7-9 and TRBJ2-4; D is undetermined. The CDR3 totals 15 residues. Trimming removed 3 bases from V and 0 bases from J, with 9 bases in between. Germline CDR1 reads SEHNR; CDR2 reads FQNEAQ (reference sequence). CDR3 sequence: CASSFQRLAKNIQYF. The CDR3, as DNA: TGTGCCAGCAGCTTCCAAAGACTAGCCAAAAACATTCAGTACTTC.

V is TRBV11-2 and J is TRBJ2-3; 7 bases align to TRBD1. This CDR3 comprises 18 residues. The junction had 12 bases not matched to a gene; V was cut back by 0 bases and J by 3 bases. CDR1 is SGHAT and CDR2 is FQNNGV in the germline V gene. CDR3 loop: CASSLDGPGPRGTDTQYF. The CDR3 DNA reads TGTGCCAGCAGCTTAGACGGCCCGGGACCCAGGGGGACAGATACGCAGTATTTT.

This chain uses TRBV10-3 with TRBJ2-3; TRBD2 might be the D (6 bases). In germline, CDR1 is ENHRY, CDR2 SYGVKD. V was shortened by 3 bases and J by 2 bases, with 18 bases between the two germline ends. The CDR3 length is 17 residues. The chain's CDR3 is CAISDAKDGSNTDTQYF. The CDR3, as DNA: TGTGCCATCAGTGATGCCAAGGACGGGAGTAACACAGATACGCAGTATTTT.